The T cell receptor (beta chain) described here comes from a study of T cells in Graves' hyperthyroidism and ophthalmopathy. Study-wide context: The blood sample was taken at first diagnosis, before treatment began.

Patients were excluded because of uncontrolled infection, other autoimmune disease, pregnancy or lactation. This clonotype was found many times. There were TCR beta CDR3 regions amplified from RNA transcripts. An initial round of RT-PCR targeting the TCR CDR3 relied on the HTBI primer set. TCRdb re-called the multiplex PCR reads with MiXCR, one entry per CDR3 protein. The sample consists of around 600,000 distinct CDR3 sequences, around 15% of them appearing once. V was cut by 5 bases and J by 3 bases, with 11 bases left in between. This CDR3 has 13 residues. The germline V gene encodes CDR1 MDHEN and CDR2 SYDVKM.

Sequencing was carried out using blood. The chain is built from TRBV28 and TRBJ2-7; the D gene is possibly TRBD1 (5 bases). The TCR originated in a woman between 45 and 65 years old with Graves' ophthalmopathy. The CDR3 DNA reads as TGTGCCAGCAGTGCTAGACAGTTCTACGAGCAGTACTTC. Protein sequence: CASSARQFYEQYF.